The clone carrying this TCR beta chain was seen at least ten times. Its antigen is as yet unknown. Beta-chain TCR CDR3 regions were amplified from RNA transcripts. The authors performed first-round RT-PCR with HTBI primers and then a second-round multiplex PCR. TCRdb used MiXCR to reprocess the multiplex PCR reads, holding one entry per CDR3 protein. The sample holds roughly 1.1 million distinct CDR3 sequences, 35% to 40% seen once. The sample originates from a study of Graves' ophthalmopathy and Graves' hyperthyroidism. Points from the study as a whole: Discriminating ophthalmopathy from stable hyperthyroidism, a 13-signature model attained a sensitivity of 87.88% and a specificity of almost 83%. Most clonotypes expanded in thyroid above 0.001 frequency were present in blood too.

Germline CDR1 LNHDA, CDR2 SQIVND (reference sequence). V lost 5 bases to trimming and J lost 5 bases, with 16 bases between them. The CDR3 runs 14 residues. This clonotype was obtained from an adult man with Graves' hyperthyroidism. V and J are TRBV19 and TRBJ2-7; D tentatively fits TRBD1 or TRBD2 (5 bases each). Sequencing was carried out using peripheral blood or thyroid tissue (not recorded which). CDR3 sequence: CASSHRDQRHEQYF. The CDR3, as DNA: TGTGCCAGTAGTCACCGGGACCAGCGGCACGAGCAGTACTTC.